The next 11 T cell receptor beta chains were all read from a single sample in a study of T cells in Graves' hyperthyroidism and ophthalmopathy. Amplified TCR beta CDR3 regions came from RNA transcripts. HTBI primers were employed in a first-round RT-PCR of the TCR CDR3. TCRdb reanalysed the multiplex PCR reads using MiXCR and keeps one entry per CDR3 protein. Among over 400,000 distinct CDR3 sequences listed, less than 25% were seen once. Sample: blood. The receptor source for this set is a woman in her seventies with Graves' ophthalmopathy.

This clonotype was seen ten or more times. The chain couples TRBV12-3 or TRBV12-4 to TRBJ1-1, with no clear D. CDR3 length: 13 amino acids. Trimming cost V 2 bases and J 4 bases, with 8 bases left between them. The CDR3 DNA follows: TGTGCCAGCAGTTTATTCTTGGGCACTGAAGCTTTCTTT. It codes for CASSLFLGTEAFF.

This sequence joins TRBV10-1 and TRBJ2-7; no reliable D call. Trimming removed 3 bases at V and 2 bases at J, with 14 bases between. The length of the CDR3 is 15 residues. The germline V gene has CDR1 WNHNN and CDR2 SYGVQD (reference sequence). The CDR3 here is CASSDVKTFPYEQYF. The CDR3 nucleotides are TGCGCCAGCAGTGATGTGAAAACCTTCCCCTACGAGCAGTACTTC.

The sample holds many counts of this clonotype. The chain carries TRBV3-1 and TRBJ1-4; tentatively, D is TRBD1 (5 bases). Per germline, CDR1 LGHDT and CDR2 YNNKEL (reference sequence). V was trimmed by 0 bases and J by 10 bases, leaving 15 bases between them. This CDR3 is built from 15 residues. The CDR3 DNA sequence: TGTGCCAGCAGCCAAGAGGGACGGAGCGTAGGAAAACTGTTTTTT. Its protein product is CASSQEGRSVGKLFF. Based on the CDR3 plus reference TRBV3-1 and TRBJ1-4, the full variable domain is DTAVSQTPKYLVTQMGNDKSIKCEQNLGHDTMYWYKQDSKKFLKIMFSYNNKELIINETVPNRFSPKSPDKAHLNLHINSLELGDSAVYFCASSQEGRSVGKLFFGSGTQLSVL.

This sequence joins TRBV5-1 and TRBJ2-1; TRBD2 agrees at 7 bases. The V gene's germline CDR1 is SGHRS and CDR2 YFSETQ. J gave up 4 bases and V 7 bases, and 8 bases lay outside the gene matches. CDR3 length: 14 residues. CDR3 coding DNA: TGCGCCAGCGCGCCGGGCGGGAGTTACAATGAGCAGTTCTTC. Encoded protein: CASAPGGSYNEQFF.

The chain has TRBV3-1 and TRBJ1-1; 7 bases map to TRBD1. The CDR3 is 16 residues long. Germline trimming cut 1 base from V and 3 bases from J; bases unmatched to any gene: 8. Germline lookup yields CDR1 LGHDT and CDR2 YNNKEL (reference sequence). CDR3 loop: CASSQGRGRGHTEAFF. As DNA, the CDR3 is TGTGCCAGCAGCCAAGGAAGAGGTAGGGGGCACACTGAAGCTTTCTTT.

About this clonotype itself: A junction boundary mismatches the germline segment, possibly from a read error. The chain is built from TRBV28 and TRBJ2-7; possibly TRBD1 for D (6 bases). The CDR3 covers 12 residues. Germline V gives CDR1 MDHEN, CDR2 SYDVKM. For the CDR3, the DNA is TGTGCCGGCAGCCTAGGGGGTAACGAGCAGTACTTC. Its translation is CAGSLGGNEQYF.

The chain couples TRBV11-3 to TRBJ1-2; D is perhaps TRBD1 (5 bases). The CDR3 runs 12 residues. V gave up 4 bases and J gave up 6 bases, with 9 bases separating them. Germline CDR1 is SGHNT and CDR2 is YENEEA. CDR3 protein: CASSSGQDGYTF. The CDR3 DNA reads TGTGCCAGCAGCTCTGGACAAGATGGCTACACCTTC. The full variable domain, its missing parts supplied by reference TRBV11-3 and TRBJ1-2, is EAGVVQSPRYKIIEKKQPVAFWCNPISGHNTLYWYLQNLGQGPELLIRYENEEAVDDSQLPKDRFSAERLKGVDSTLKIQPAELGDSAVYLCASSSGQDGYTFGSGTRLTVV.

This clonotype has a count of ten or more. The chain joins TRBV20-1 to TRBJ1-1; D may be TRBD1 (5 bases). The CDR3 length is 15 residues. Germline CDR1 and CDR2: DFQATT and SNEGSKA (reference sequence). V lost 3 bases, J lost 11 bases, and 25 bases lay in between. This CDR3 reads CSASRGQVGNELAFF. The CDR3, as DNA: TGCAGTGCTAGTAGGGGCCAGGTTGGTAACGAACTCGCTTTCTTT.

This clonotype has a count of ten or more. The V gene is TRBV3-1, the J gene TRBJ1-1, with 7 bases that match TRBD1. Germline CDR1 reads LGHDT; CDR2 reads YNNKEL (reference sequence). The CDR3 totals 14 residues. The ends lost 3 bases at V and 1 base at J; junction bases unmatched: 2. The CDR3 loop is CASSHWTGNTEAFF. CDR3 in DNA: TGTGCCAGCAGCCACTGGACAGGGAACACTGAAGCTTTCTTT.

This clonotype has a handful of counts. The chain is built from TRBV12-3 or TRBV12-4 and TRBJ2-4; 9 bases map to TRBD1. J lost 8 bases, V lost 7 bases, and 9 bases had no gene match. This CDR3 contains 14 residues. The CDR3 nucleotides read TGTGCCAGCAACCAGCTGGGACAGGGTGACATTCAGTACTTC. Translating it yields CASNQLGQGDIQYF.

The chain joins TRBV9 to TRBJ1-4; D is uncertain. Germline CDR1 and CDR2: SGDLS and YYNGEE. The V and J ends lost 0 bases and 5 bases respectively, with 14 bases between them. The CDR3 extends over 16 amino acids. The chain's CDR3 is CASSVDYGRRNEKLFF. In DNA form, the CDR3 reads TGTGCCAGCAGCGTAGATTATGGAAGGAGAAATGAAAAACTGTTTTTT.